This is a list of T cell receptor beta chains from one sample in a study of cytomegalovirus exposure and HLA in healthy donors. Sequencing used immunoSEQ multiplex PCR; TCRdb keeps in-frame clones, though not all of them. The data show around 150,000 clones, around a tenth seen once. Sequenced input: PBMCs. These receptors originate from a male donor in good health and CMV-seronegative. CDR3s include the opening cysteine and the closing phenylalanine or tryptophan. D genes are given only for firm matches. Part of the rows lack a size; the others show once, few, many or a class for expanded clones.

J gene,D gene,clone size,V gene,CDR3 protein,CDR3 DNA
TRBJ1-2,.,.,TRBV6-1,CASSEARGGGGYGYTF,TGTGCCAGCAGTGAAGCGAGGGGAGGGGGAGGATATGGCTACACCTTC
TRBJ2-3,.,few,TRBV9,CASSVGLVGTDTQYF,TGTGCCAGCAGCGTGGGACTGGTCGGCACAGATACGCAGTATTTT
TRBJ2-3,TRBD2,few,TRBV7-9,CASSLSGGPADTQYF,TGTGCCAGCAGCCTAAGCGGGGGGCCGGCAGATACGCAGTATTTT
TRBJ1-2,.,few,TRBV6-5,CASRDQGTHYGYTF,TGTGCCAGCAGAGATCAGGGTACTCACTATGGCTACACCTTC
TRBJ2-4,TRBD2,few,TRBV28,CASRDIAGFKNIQYF,TGTGCCAGCAGGGATATAGCGGGGTTCAAAAACATTCAGTACTTC
TRBJ2-1,TRBD1,few,TRBV6-1,CASSVVTGDYNEQFF,TGTGCCAGCAGTGTGGTGACAGGGGATTACAATGAGCAGTTCTTC
TRBJ1-4,.,.,TRBV19,CASRSKMRENEKLFF,TGTGCCAGTAGGAGCAAAATGCGAGAGAACGAAAAACTGTTTTTT
TRBJ1-1,TRBD1,few,TRBV5-4,CASSSRDRYFTEAFF,TGTGCCAGCAGCTCCCGGGACAGGTATTTCACTGAAGCTTTCTTT
TRBJ2-4,TRBD2,.,TRBV4-1,CASSQTLGGKKNIQYF,TGCGCCAGCAGCCAGACCCTGGGGGGGAAGAAAAACATTCAGTACTTC
TRBJ2-7,.,.,TRBV7-8,CASSLASRVGEQYF,TGTGCCAGCAGCTTAGCAAGCAGGGTCGGCGAGCAGTACTTC
TRBJ2-5,.,.,TRBV7-6,CASSPIVETQYF,TGTGCCAGCAGCCCCATAGTAGAGACCCAGTACTTC
TRBJ2-1,TRBD2,few,TRBV29-1,CSVDSRLAGVPSYNEQFF,TGCAGCGTTGATAGTCGACTAGCGGGAGTCCCCTCCTACAATGAGCAGTTCTTC
TRBJ1-1,TRBD1,.,TRBV5-6,CASSSLGQGEGAFF,TGTGCCAGCAGCTCTCTCGGACAGGGAGAAGGAGCTTTCTTT
TRBJ1-1,TRBD1,few,TRBV5-6,CASSLDRGVPNTEAFF,TGTGCCAGCAGCCTTGACAGGGGTGTTCCGAACACTGAAGCTTTCTTT
TRBJ2-5,TRBD1,few,TRBV5-4,CASSRGQFPQETQYF,TGTGCCAGCAGCCGGGGACAGTTCCCGCAGGAGACCCAGTACTTC
TRBJ1-4,.,few,TRBV30,CAWSFPGATNEKLFF,TGTGCCTGGAGTTTCCCGGGAGCAACTAATGAAAAACTGTTTTTT
TRBJ1-6,TRBD1,few,TRBV28,CASSSPLRTGNSPLHF,TGTGCCAGCAGTTCCCCCTTGAGGACAGGGAATTCACCCCTCCACTTT
TRBJ1-5,.,.,TRBV5-1,CASRRQYSNQPQHF,TGCGCCAGCAGGAGACAGTATAGCAATCAGCCCCAGCATTTT
TRBJ2-3,.,few,TRBV19,CASGRVYTDTQYF,TGTGCCAGTGGTCGGGTTTACACAGATACGCAGTATTTT
TRBJ1-2,TRBD1,few,TRBV4-2,CASSELDRVAGYTF,TGTGCCAGCAGCGAGTTGGACAGGGTCGCCGGCTACACCTTC
TRBJ1-1,.,.,TRBV4-3,CASSPWILENTEAFF,TGCGCCAGCAGCCCCTGGATTCTAGAGAACACTGAAGCTTTCTTT
TRBJ2-7,TRBD2,.,TRBV7-9,CASSLAGTSGSKGHEQYF,TGTGCCAGCAGCTTAGCCGGGACTAGCGGGAGTAAAGGGCACGAGCAGTACTTC
TRBJ2-1,.,few,TRBV7-2,CASSSWGPYNEQFF,TGTGCCAGCAGCTCATGGGGGCCCTACAATGAGCAGTTCTTC
TRBJ1-1,.,few,TRBV7-3,CASSLNPGIAEAFF,TGTGCCAGCAGCTTAAATCCGGGGATCGCTGAAGCTTTCTTT
TRBJ2-7,TRBD2,few,TRBV28,CASTPGGLAGGKPYEQYF,TGTGCCAGCACTCCGGGGGGGCTAGCGGGAGGAAAACCCTACGAGCAGTACTTC
TRBJ2-3,.,few,TRBV7-2,CASSSFGGGPPSGTDTQYF,TGTGCCAGCAGCTCCTTTGGCGGCGGGCCCCCTTCGGGCACAGATACGCAGTATTTT
TRBJ2-1,TRBD1,few,TRBV29-1,CSADRGTGYNEQFF,TGCAGCGCTGACCGTGGGACAGGCTATAATGAGCAGTTCTTC
TRBJ2-3,.,few,TRBV13,CASSLKRGDTQYF,TGTGCCAGCAGCTTAAAAAGGGGGGATACGCAGTATTTT
TRBJ1-2,.,.,TRBV7-9,CASSSSGGYGYTF,TGTGCCAGCAGCTCTTCGGGCGGGTATGGCTACACCTTC
TRBJ1-1,TRBD1,.,TRBV5-4,CASSFTGGRTEAFF,TGTGCCAGCAGCTTTACAGGGGGAAGAACTGAAGCTTTCTTT
TRBJ2-2,TRBD2,.,TRBV5-4,CASSSGGAGELFF,TGTGCCAGCAGCTCGGGGGGAGCCGGGGAGCTGTTTTTT
TRBJ1-5,.,few,TRBV5-1,CASSSWGGNQPQHF,TGCGCCAGCAGCAGCTGGGGGGGCAATCAGCCCCAGCATTTT
TRBJ1-4,.,.,TRBV6-5,CASSYSMFQPREKLFF,TGTGCCAGCAGTTACTCTATGTTCCAGCCGCGGGAAAAACTGTTTTTT
TRBJ2-7,TRBD2,few,TRBV6-5,CASSYLASGGYEQYF,TGTGCCAGCAGTTACTTGGCTAGCGGGGGCTACGAGCAGTACTTC
TRBJ2-7,.,.,TRBV5-6,CASSYQGSRGHEQYF,TGTGCCAGCAGCTATCAGGGAAGCAGGGGCCACGAGCAGTACTTC